This note documents a single TCR beta chain sequence. This record comes from a study of shared T cell receptors in the human thymus. Using immunoSEQ multiplex PCR, the repertoire was profiled, and TCRdb retains in-frame clones only, with some absent. This sample has 55,000 to 75,000 clones; over 90% occur once, and the top ten carry roughly 0.033%. The origin of this receptor is a human donor. Sequencing used thymocytes.

The CDR3 sequence: CASSRIGPYMSYEQYF. The CDR3 DNA reads as TGTGCCAGCTCACGCATCGGGCCCTACATGTCCTACGAGCAGTACTTC. V is TRBV18 and J is TRBJ2-7; D gene unclear. Deletions cut 4 bases from V and 1 base from J, with 17 bases between. Germline-derived CDR1 and CDR2 are KGHSH and LQKENI. This CDR3 has 16 residues.